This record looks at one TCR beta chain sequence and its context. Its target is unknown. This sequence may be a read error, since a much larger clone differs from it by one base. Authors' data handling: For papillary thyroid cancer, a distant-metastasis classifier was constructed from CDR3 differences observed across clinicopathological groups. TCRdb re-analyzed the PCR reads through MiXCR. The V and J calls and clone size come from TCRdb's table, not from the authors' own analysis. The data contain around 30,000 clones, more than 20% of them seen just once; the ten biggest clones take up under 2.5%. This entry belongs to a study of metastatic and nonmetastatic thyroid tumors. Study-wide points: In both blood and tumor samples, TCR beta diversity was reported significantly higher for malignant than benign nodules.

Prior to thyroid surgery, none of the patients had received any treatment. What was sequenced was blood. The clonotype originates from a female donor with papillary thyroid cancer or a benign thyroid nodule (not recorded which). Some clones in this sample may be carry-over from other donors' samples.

The CDR3 sequence is CASISMGAPEPYEQYF. DNA of the CDR3: TGTGCCAGCATCTCAATGGGGGCCCCAGAACCCTACGAGCAGTACTTC. This chain links TRBV11-3 with TRBJ2-7; the D gene is possibly TRBD1 (6 bases). This CDR3 contains 16 residues. The V end lost 7 bases, the J end lost 2 bases, and 21 bases lay between the germline ends. Per the germline V gene, CDR1 is SGHNT and CDR2 is YENEEA. The whole variable domain, remainder taken from reference TRBV11-3 and TRBJ2-7, is EAGVVQSPRYKIIEKKQPVAFWCNPISGHNTLYWYLQNLGQGPELLIRYENEEAVDDSQLPKDRFSAERLKGVDSTLKIQPAELGDSAVYLCASISMGAPEPYEQYFGPGTRLTVT.